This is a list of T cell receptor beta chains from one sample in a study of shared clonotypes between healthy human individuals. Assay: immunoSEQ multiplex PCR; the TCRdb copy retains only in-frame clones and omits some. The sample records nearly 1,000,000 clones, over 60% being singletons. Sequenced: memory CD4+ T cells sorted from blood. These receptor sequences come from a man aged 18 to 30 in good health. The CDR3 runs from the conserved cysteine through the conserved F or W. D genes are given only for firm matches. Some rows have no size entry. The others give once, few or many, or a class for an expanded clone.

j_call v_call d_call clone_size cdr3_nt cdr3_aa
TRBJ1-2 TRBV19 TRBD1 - TGTGCCAGTAGACCAGGACAGGGGTACTATGGCTACACCTTC CASRPGQGYYGYTF
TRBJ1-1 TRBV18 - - TGTGCCAGCTCACCACCGTCCAAGACTGAAGCTTTCTTT CASSPPSKTEAFF
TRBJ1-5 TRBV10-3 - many TGTGCCATCAGTTCAGGTCTGGAAGGCAATCAGCCCCAGCATTTT CAISSGLEGNQPQHF
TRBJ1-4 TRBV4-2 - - TGTGCCAGCAGCCTTGCCCCTGATGAGGGGAAACTGTTTTTT CASSLAPDEGKLFF
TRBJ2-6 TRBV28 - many TGTGCCAGCAGTTTCGTTCCCTCACCAAGATCTGGGGCCAACGTCCTGACTTTC CASSFVPSPRSGANVLTF
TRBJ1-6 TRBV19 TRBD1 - TGTGCCAGTAGGGCTACCGGGACAGGGACTTCTAATTCACCCCTCCACTTT CASRATGTGTSNSPLHF
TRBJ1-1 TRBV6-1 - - TGTGCCAGCAGAAGATTGATGGGGTTGAACACTGAAGCTTTCTTT CASRRLMGLNTEAFF
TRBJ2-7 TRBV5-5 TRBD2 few TGTGCCAGCAGCCCTGGGAGGGGTCAAGAGTACGAGCAGTACTTC CASSPGRGQEYEQYF
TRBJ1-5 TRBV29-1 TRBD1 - TGCAGCGTTGGACAGGGCTTGGATCAGCCCCAGCATTTT CSVGQGLDQPQHF
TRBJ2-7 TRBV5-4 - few TGTGCCAGCACCCAGGGAGGAACGGGACACGAGCAGTACTTC CASTQGGTGHEQYF
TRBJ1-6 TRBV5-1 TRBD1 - TGCGCCAGCAGCCTCCATACAGGGGAAGATTCACCCCTCCACTTT CASSLHTGEDSPLHF
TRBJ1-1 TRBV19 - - TGTGCCAATCTACCACATCTCGGCCAACTGAACACTGAAGCTTTCTTT CANLPHLGQLNTEAFF
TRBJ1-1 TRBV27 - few TGTGCCAGCAGCCCAGGCATAGGGTGGAGCACTGAAGCTTTCTTT CASSPGIGWSTEAFF
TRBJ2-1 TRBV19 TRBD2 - TGTGCCAGTAGTATAGAGGTAGCGGGGTACAATGAGCAGTTCTTC CASSIEVAGYNEQFF
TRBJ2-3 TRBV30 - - TGTGCCTGGGGGGAGGTAGATACGCAGTATTTT CAWGEVDTQYF
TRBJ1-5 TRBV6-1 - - TGTGCCAGCAGTGAAGCTGTAATGGTGGGGGGCCTAGGGAATCAGCCCCAGCATTTT CASSEAVMVGGLGNQPQHF
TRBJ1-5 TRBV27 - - TGTGCCAGCAGTAGGGCGGGGGTATCGGGTCAGCCCCAGCATTTT CASSRAGVSGQPQHF
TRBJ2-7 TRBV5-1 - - TGCGCCAGCAGCTCAGGACTACCTAGCTCCTACGAGCAGTACTTC CASSSGLPSSYEQYF
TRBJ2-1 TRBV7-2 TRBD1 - TGTGCCAGCAGCTTAGCGAGAGGACAGGGTGAGCAGTTCTTC CASSLARGQGEQFF
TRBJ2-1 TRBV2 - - TGTGCCAGCAGTGATGTGGACTTCAACTACAATGAGCAGTTCTTC CASSDVDFNYNEQFF
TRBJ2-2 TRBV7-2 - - TGTGCCAGCAGCTTAGCCGCGGTTGGCACCGGGGAGCTGTTTTTT CASSLAAVGTGELFF
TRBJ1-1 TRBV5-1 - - TGCGCCAGCAGCTTGGGGGTGGGGTGGAACACTGAAGCTTTCTTT CASSLGVGWNTEAFF
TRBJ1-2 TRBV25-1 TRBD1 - TGTGCCAGCAGTGAGTTGGGGACAGGGGGTTCTGGCTACACCTTC CASSELGTGGSGYTF
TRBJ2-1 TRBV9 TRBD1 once TGTGCCAGCAGCGTAAAGACAGGGGGCCCCTACAATGAGCAGTTCTTC CASSVKTGGPYNEQFF
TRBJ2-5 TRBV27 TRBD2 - TGTGCCAGCAGTTTACTCGCGGGAGGGGTAGAGACCCAGTACTTC CASSLLAGGVETQYF
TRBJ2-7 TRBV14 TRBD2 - TGTGCCAGCAGCCCCCTAGCGGGGGGTGGGTACGAGCAGTACTTC CASSPLAGGGYEQYF
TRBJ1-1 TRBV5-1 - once TGCGCCAGCAGCCAACAGGGTGGGGACACTGAAGCTTTCTTT CASSQQGGDTEAFF
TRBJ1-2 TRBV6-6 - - TGTGCCAGCATTCCCGCCGGAGTGGGATATGGCTACACCTTC CASIPAGVGYGYTF
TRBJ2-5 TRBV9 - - TGTGCCAGCAGCGTATATGGTCGAGAGACCCAGTACTTC CASSVYGRETQYF
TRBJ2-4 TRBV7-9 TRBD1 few TGTGCCAGCAGCCCGGGGGACAGGGGAAATACGGACATTCAGTACTTC CASSPGDRGNTDIQYF
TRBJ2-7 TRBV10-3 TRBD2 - TGTGCCATCACACCGGGGGGAGATACCTACGAGCAGTACTTC CAITPGGDTYEQYF
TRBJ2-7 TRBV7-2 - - TGTGCCAGCAGCAACCGGGCCGCGTCCTACGAGCAGTACTTC CASSNRAASYEQYF
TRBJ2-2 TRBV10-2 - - TGCGCCGCCATCCGGGACGGACCAAACACCGGGGAGCTGTTTTTT CAAIRDGPNTGELFF
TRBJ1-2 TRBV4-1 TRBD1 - TGCGCCAGCAGCCATCAAGGGACAGCCCGACTAACTAACTATGGCTACACCTTC CASSHQGTARLTNYGYTF
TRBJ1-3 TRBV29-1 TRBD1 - TGCAGCGTTGTGGGCAGGGGGCATGGAGGAAACACCATATATTTT CSVVGRGHGGNTIYF
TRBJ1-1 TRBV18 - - TGTGCCAGCTCACCCGAAGGTCCTGAAGCTTTCTTT CASSPEGPEAFF
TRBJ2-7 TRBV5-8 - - TGTGCCAGCAGCTCCCAGTTCCCTAAGGGGGAACTCTCCTACGAGCAGTACTTC CASSSQFPKGELSYEQYF
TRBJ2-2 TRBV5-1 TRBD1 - TGCGCCAGCAGCTTGGCGAAGGGGGCCAACACCGGGGAGCTGTTTTTT CASSLAKGANTGELFF
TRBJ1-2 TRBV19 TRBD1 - TGTGCCAGTACCCGGGACAGGGTTGACTATGGCTACACCTTC CASTRDRVDYGYTF
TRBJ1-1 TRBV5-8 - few TGTGCCAGCAGCTTGGAATGGACTGAAGCTTTCTTT CASSLEWTEAFF
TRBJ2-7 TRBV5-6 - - TGTGCCAGCAGCTTGATTGGGGGGGACAGCTACGAGCAGTACTTC CASSLIGGDSYEQYF
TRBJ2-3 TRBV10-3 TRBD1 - TGTGCCATCAGTGAGTCGACAGGGGGCACAGATACGCAGTATTTT CAISESTGGTDTQYF
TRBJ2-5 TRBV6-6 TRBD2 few TGTGCCAGCCATACGGGGGGAGGGACCCAGTACTTC CASHTGGGTQYF
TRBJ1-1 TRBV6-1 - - TGTGCCAGCAGATCCGGGACAATGAACACTGAAGCTTTCTTT CASRSGTMNTEAFF
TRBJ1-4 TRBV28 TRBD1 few TGTGCCAGCAGTCCCGACACAGGGGTTCGTGAAAAACTGTTTTTT CASSPDTGVREKLFF
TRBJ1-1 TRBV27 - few TGTGCCAGCAGGTTTACAGGGACGAACACTGAAGCTTTCTTT CASRFTGTNTEAFF
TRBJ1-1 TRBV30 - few TGTGCCTGGATAGGGTTACCGAAGATGAACACTGAAGCTTTCTTT CAWIGLPKMNTEAFF
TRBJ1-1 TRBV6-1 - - TGTGCCAGCAGTGCGGAGTCATCAAGCACTGAAGCTTTCTTT CASSAESSSTEAFF
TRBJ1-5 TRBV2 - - TGTGCCAGCAGTGGGACAGCCCCGAGGAGCAATCAGCCCCAGCATTTT CASSGTAPRSNQPQHF
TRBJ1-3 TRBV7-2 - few TGTGCCAGCAGCTTAGGAGGGGGGTTGCAGGGCTCTTCTGGAAACACCATATATTTT CASSLGGGLQGSSGNTIYF
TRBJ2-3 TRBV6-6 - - TGTGCCAGCAGTTACCGTCAGGCCTTCACAGATACGCAGTATTTT CASSYRQAFTDTQYF
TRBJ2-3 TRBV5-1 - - TGCGCCAGCAGCTTGGATGGCGGTGGCACAGATACGCAGTATTTT CASSLDGGGTDTQYF
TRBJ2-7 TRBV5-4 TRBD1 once TGTGCCAGCAGCCCAGGGGGCGCAAGGTACGAGCAGTACTTC CASSPGGARYEQYF
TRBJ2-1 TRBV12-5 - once TGTGCTAGTGCCATAGGGGGAGGGCCCTACAATGAGCAGTTCTTC CASAIGGGPYNEQFF
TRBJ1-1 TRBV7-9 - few TGTGCCAGCAGCTTGACTGGAGGATTCGGTCTCACTGAAGCTTTCTTT CASSLTGGFGLTEAFF
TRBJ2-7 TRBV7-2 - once TGTGCCAGCACCATAGGGGAGACCTACGAGCAGTACTTC CASTIGETYEQYF
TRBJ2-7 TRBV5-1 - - TGCGCCAGCAGCCCACCATCCTACGAGCAGTACTTC CASSPPSYEQYF